This record covers a single T cell receptor (beta chain). As yet, its antigen is unknown. Relative to the germline gene, one junction end is altered; a read error may explain this. Profiled with immunoSEQ multiplex PCR; TCRdb holds only in-frame clones, not every one. This sample has 20,000 to 25,000 clones; about 70% occur once, and the top ten carry less than 10%. This sample stems from a study of early stage breast cancer tumors. General study findings and limits: Functional markers like CD4, CD8 and FOXP3 were missed in bulk sequencing.

This CDR3 spans 16 amino acids. Germline V lookup: CDR1 SSHAT, CDR2 FNYEAQ (reference sequence). Sequenced material: breast tumor tissue. The chain employs TRBV7-7 and TRBJ2-5; 13 bases line up with TRBD2. This sequence was found in a person in their sixties with breast cancer. This CDR3 reads CASSFGLAGVGETQYF. CDR3 nucleotides: TGTGCTAGCAGCTTCGGACTAGCGGGAGTGGGGGAGACCCAGTACTTC.